This T cell receptor beta chain was identified in a study of OX40 agonist ivuxolimab in advanced cancers. Study findings and constraints: CD4+ T cells averaged fewer expanded clones than CD8+ T cells.

With regard to this clone: The target antigen is unknown.

Assay: immunoSEQ multiplex PCR; the TCRdb copy retains only in-frame clones and omits some. The repertoire includes over 70,000 clones, roughly nine tenths of them detected once, and 0.19% sits in the top ten. This CDR3 has 13 amino acids. CDR1 and CDR2 from the germline V gene are SNHLY and FYNNEI. Between the trimmed V and J ends, which lost 6 bases and 5 bases, there was a span of 13 bases. The clonotype was recovered from an adult with an advanced solid tumor such as melanoma, head and neck, liver or kidney cancer. The chain is built from TRBV2 and TRBJ2-5; D is unresolved. The material was CD4+ or CD8+ T cells sorted from blood, obtained in a trial of the OX40 agonist ivuxolimab. CDR3 sequence: CASSLPEAETQYF. The CDR3 DNA sequence: TGTGCCAGCAGCCTACCAGAGGCGGAGACCCAGTACTTC.